These 29 T cell receptor beta chains were all obtained from the same sample, sequenced in a study of a mutant IDH1 vaccine in newly diagnosed glioma. Profiled with immunoSEQ multiplex PCR; TCRdb holds only in-frame clones, not every one. The data show tens of thousands of clones, approximately 81% seen once. Time point in this sample: week 35, safety follow-up. Vaccine doses each comprised 300 ug of mutant IDH1 20-mer peptide, with topical imiquimod. These receptors' antigens are unknown. The input for sequencing was PBMCs, taken from a glioma patient whose treatment included an IDH1 peptide vaccine. These receptors all stem from a man aged 30 to 39 with glioma.

The chain couples TRBV4-1 to TRBJ2-1; the D gene is possibly TRBD2 (5 bases). Germline V gene data show CDR1 as MGHRA and CDR2 as YSYEKL. This CDR3 comprises 14 residues. V was cut by 7 bases and J by 9 bases, with 19 bases left in between. CDR3 amino acids: CASNPEEARGEQFF. The CDR3 DNA reads TGCGCCAGCAACCCTGAGGAGGCCCGAGGTGAGCAGTTCTTC.

The rearrangement links TRBV15 to TRBJ2-5, with D perhaps TRBD1 or TRBD2 (5 bases each). Germline CDR1 reads LNHNV; CDR2 reads YYDKDF (reference sequence). V dropped 0 bases and J dropped 3 bases, with 14 bases sitting between them. The CDR3 totals 16 residues. The CDR3 here is CATSRDLRGREETQYF. CDR3 nucleotides: TGTGCCACCAGCAGAGATTTACGGGGCCGGGAAGAGACCCAGTACTTC.

The chain uses TRBV15 and TRBJ1-5; D not resolved. This CDR3 is 17 amino acids long. The germline V and J ends were trimmed by 0 bases and 0 bases, with 12 bases remaining between them. Per the germline V gene, CDR1 is LNHNV and CDR2 is YYDKDF (reference sequence). CDR3 nucleotides: TGTGCCACCAGCAGAGATAGGGAAAGGTATAGCAATCAGCCCCAGCATTTT. Translating it yields CATSRDRERYSNQPQHF.

The chain is built from TRBV7-9 and TRBJ2-2; TRBD2 matches at 12 bases. The CDR3 contains 16 residues. V shed 3 bases, J shed 4 bases, and the junction held 3 bases outside the gene matches. The germline V gene encodes CDR1 SEHNR and CDR2 FQNEAQ (reference sequence). The CDR3: CASSFRTSGATGELFF. DNA for the CDR3: TGTGCCAGCAGCTTCCGGACTAGCGGGGCCACCGGGGAGCTGTTTTTT.

V usage is TRBV10-3 and J usage is TRBJ2-5, with 8 nucleotides matching TRBD1. The DNA end favors TRBJ2-7, so the J call may be wrong. Germline assignment: CDR1 ENHRY and CDR2 SYGVKD. This CDR3 is 14 amino acids long. CDR3 in amino acids: CAIIQDRVAYEQYF. The CDR3 coding sequence is TGTGCCATCATCCAGGACAGGGTGGCCTACGAGCAGTACTTC.

J is TRBJ2-7 and V is TRBV18, with D perhaps TRBD2 (6 bases). In germline, CDR1 is KGHSH, CDR2 LQKENI. V dropped 0 bases and J dropped 7 bases, with 16 bases sitting between them. The CDR3 totals 15 residues. CDR3 region: CASSPPATGGSEQYF. CDR3 coding DNA: TGTGCCAGCTCACCACCCGCCACCGGGGGATCTGAGCAGTACTTC.

The genes are TRBV28 and TRBJ1-5, with TRBD1 as a possible D gene (6 bases). Trimming removed 6 bases at V and 5 bases at J, with 17 bases between. This CDR3 contains 15 residues. Germline CDR1 reads MDHEN; CDR2 reads SYDVKM. CDR3 sequence (DNA): TGTGCCAGCAGAAAACATGGACAGACCCATCAGCCCCAGCATTTT. This sequence encodes CASRKHGQTHQPQHF. The entire variable domain, with the rest obtained from reference TRBV28 and TRBJ1-5, is as follows: DVKVTQSSRYLVKRTGEKVFLECVQDMDHENMFWYRQDPGLGLRLIYFSYDVKMKEKGDIPEGYSVSREKKERFSLILESASTNQTSMYLCASRKHGQTHQPQHFGDGTRLSIL.

The chain joins TRBV27 to TRBJ1-2, with D hard to call. This CDR3 is built from 14 residues. Germline CDR1 reads MNHEY; CDR2 reads SMNVEV (reference sequence). Trimming took off 6 bases at V and 3 bases at J, with 14 bases between the two ends. The CDR3 DNA sequence: TGTGCCAGCAGCCCCGACACCGGATACTATGGCTACACCTTC. Protein: CASSPDTGYYGYTF.

V usage is TRBV30 and J usage is TRBJ2-3; TRBD2 aligns across 10 bases. Losses at the gene ends were 2 bases for V and 6 bases for J; bases not matched to a gene: 5. This CDR3 spans 14 amino acids. Germline CDR1 and CDR2: GTSNPN and SVGIG (reference sequence). The CDR3 reads CAWSSGGALDTQYF. The CDR3 nucleotides are TGTGCCTGGAGTAGCGGGGGGGCCTTGGATACGCAGTATTTT. Full variable domain (outside the CDR3, taken from reference TRBV30 and TRBJ2-3): SQTIHQWPATLVQPVGSPLSLECTVEGTSNPNLYWYRQAAGRGLQLLFYSVGIGQISSEVPQNLSASRPQDRQFILSSKKLLLSDSGFYLCAWSSGGALDTQYFGPGTRLTVL.

CDR3 residues: CASSSWTGPYGYTF. The DNA of the CDR3 is TGTGCCAGCAGTTCCTGGACAGGGCCCTATGGCTACACCTTC. V gene TRBV28 combines with J gene TRBJ1-2, with 8 bases lining up with TRBD1. The CDR3 has 14 amino acids. Looked up from germline, CDR1 is MDHEN and CDR2 is SYDVKM. J was trimmed by 4 bases and V by 4 bases; bases with no gene match: 5.

CDR3 in DNA: TGCGCCAGCAGCCAAGATTTAGGACTCCTAAGCACAGATACGCAGTATTTT. Its translation: CASSQDLGLLSTDTQYF. The chain employs TRBV4-1 and TRBJ2-3, with D possibly matching TRBD2 (5 bases). The length of the CDR3 is 17 residues. V lost 0 bases, J lost 0 bases, and 13 bases lay in between. Germline-derived CDR1 and CDR2 are MGHRA and YSYEKL.

This chain joins TRBV30 and TRBJ2-2; 12 nucleotides align to TRBD2. This CDR3 has 15 residues. Germline V lookup: CDR1 GTSNPN, CDR2 SVGIG (reference sequence). Trimming at V came to 2 bases and at J to 6 bases, leaving 4 bases not matched to a gene. CDR3: CAWSLAGGRSGELFF. The CDR3 bases are TGTGCCTGGAGTCTAGCGGGGGGGCGGTCCGGGGAGCTGTTTTTT.

The chain has TRBV7-9 and TRBJ2-5; a weak D match, TRBD1 (5 bases). Germline V gene lookup returns CDR1 SEHNR and CDR2 FQNEAQ (reference sequence). V was clipped by 4 bases and J by 5 bases, with 11 bases between them. The CDR3 extends over 13 amino acids. CDR3 residues: CASSYQGSETQYF. The CDR3 DNA follows: TGTGCCAGCAGCTACCAGGGTTCGGAGACCCAGTACTTC.

The rearrangement joins TRBV5-1 to TRBJ2-3, with unresolved D. The V gene's germline CDR1 is SGHRS and CDR2 YFSETQ. The CDR3 contains 15 residues. V dropped 0 bases and J dropped 0 bases, with 8 bases sitting between them. CDR3 coding DNA: TGCGCCAGCAGCTTGGTCCCGGAAAGCACAGATACGCAGTATTTT. Translation: CASSLVPESTDTQYF.

The chain has TRBV6-1 and TRBJ2-1; perhaps TRBD1 as D (5 bases). The CDR3 is made up of 12 amino acids. V lost 2 bases and J 8 bases, leaving 7 bases between the germline ends. Germline V gives CDR1 MNHNS, CDR2 SASEGT. CDR3 DNA sequence: TGTGCCAGCAGTGAACAGGGTTATGAGCAGTTCTTC. This gives the protein CASSEQGYEQFF.

The chain joins TRBV5-6 to TRBJ1-6; tentatively, D is TRBD1 (5 bases). V was pared by 4 bases and J by 2 bases, with 16 bases between. The CDR3 is made up of 17 amino acids. Germline CDR1 and CDR2: SGHDT and YYEEEE. The CDR3 loop reads CASSPLGARAYNSPLHF. DNA for the CDR3: TGTGCCAGCAGCCCCCTCGGGGCGAGGGCCTATAATTCACCCCTCCACTTT.

This clone was counted a few times. The V and J genes are TRBV28 and TRBJ1-5, with TRBD1 identical over 8 bases. The CDR3 has 17 residues. J gave up 7 bases and V 3 bases, and 14 bases lay outside the gene matches. The germline CDR1 and CDR2 sequences are MDHEN and SYDVKM. CDR3 sequence: CASSLGVVRGPGQPQHF. The CDR3 nucleotides are TGTGCCAGCAGTTTGGGAGTGGTCAGGGGGCCGGGGCAGCCCCAGCATTTT.

This chain connects TRBV4-2 to TRBJ2-7; a possible D gene is TRBD2 (5 bases). The CDR3 is 18 residues long. Germline CDR1 reads LGHNA; CDR2 reads YNFKEQ. The ends were cut back, 0 bases at V and 2 bases at J, with 20 bases in the middle. CDR3 coding DNA: TGTGCCAGCAGCCAAGATCATTTTCCGGACTCACCCACCTACGAGCAGTACTTC. Protein sequence: CASSQDHFPDSPTYEQYF.

The chain has TRBV11-2 and TRBJ1-1, with a weak D call TRBD1 (5 bases). Germline V gene data show CDR1 as SGHAT and CDR2 as FQNNGV. The CDR3 runs to 15 residues. The ends were cut back, 6 bases at V and 3 bases at J, with 17 bases in the middle. The CDR3 nucleotides read TGTGCCAGCAGAATCAACAGGCGGGGGGACACTGAAGCTTTCTTT. Residues: CASRINRRGDTEAFF.

The chain combines TRBV9 with TRBJ1-3, with 7 positions matching TRBD1. The V gene's germline CDR1 is SGDLS and CDR2 YYNGEE. The CDR3 is 14 residues long. The ends lost 4 bases at V and 1 base at J; junction bases unmatched: 2. CDR3 residues: CASSPGGSGNTIYF. The CDR3 region has the DNA TGTGCCAGCAGCCCAGGGGGGTCTGGAAACACCATATATTTT.

The CDR3 DNA sequence: TGTGCCAGCAACAGACAGGGCTACCCGAACACTGAAGCTTTCTTT. Translated: CASNRQGYPNTEAFF. The V gene is TRBV6-5, the J gene TRBJ1-1, with TRBD1 identical over 7 bases. CDR1 is MNHEY, CDR2 SVGAGI, per germline. The CDR3 sequence is 15 residues long. The junction had 9 bases not matched to a gene; V was cut back by 7 bases and J by 1 base.

The chain uses TRBV5-1 and TRBJ2-5; D is tentatively TRBD1 or TRBD2 (6 bases each). V was trimmed by 1 base and J by 2 bases, leaving 15 bases between them. The CDR3 has 16 residues. Germline V gene sequence: CDR1 SGHRS, CDR2 YFSETQ. The CDR3 is CASSLSPEGDQETQYF. The CDR3 DNA reads as TGCGCCAGCAGCTTGAGTCCGGAGGGGGATCAAGAGACCCAGTACTTC.

The CDR3 loop reads CASSLTGVGLGLAQNEQFF. CDR3 bases: TGTGCCAGCAGCTTGACGGGGGTAGGGTTAGGACTAGCGCAGAATGAGCAGTTCTTC. The chain employs TRBV5-5 and TRBJ2-1, with 9 bases aligning to TRBD2. Germline-derived CDR1 and CDR2 are SGHKS and YYEKEE (reference sequence). The trim removed 1 base at V and 7 bases at J, leaving 18 bases unmatched. CDR3 length: 19 amino acids.

The rearrangement uses TRBV7-7 and TRBJ2-1; 7 bases are shared with TRBD2. The germline V gene encodes CDR1 SSHAT and CDR2 FNYEAQ (reference sequence). The V and J ends lost 0 bases and 7 bases, in that order; junction bases with no gene match: 0. The CDR3 runs to 13 residues. This CDR3 reads CASSLAGGNEQFF. The CDR3 region has the DNA TGTGCCAGCAGCTTAGCGGGGGGGAATGAGCAGTTCTTC.

The V and J genes are TRBV5-1 and TRBJ2-5, with D tentatively TRBD1 or TRBD2 (5 bases each). This CDR3 is 15 amino acids long. V lost 6 bases and J lost 2, with 17 bases in between. CDR1 is SGHRS and CDR2 is YFSETQ in the germline V gene. The CDR3 loop reads CASIPGPDQQETQYF. The CDR3, as DNA: TGCGCCAGCATTCCGGGGCCGGATCAGCAAGAGACCCAGTACTTC.

V is TRBV4-1 and J is TRBJ1-4, with a possible D match to TRBD1 (5 bases). V was shortened by 1 base and J by 4 bases, with 22 bases between the two germline ends. Per the germline V gene, CDR1 is MGHRA and CDR2 is YSYEKL. This CDR3 comprises 19 residues. Written as DNA, the CDR3 is TGCGCCAGCAGCCAAGTTGGGGGGTTCAGAGGAAATATTAATGAAAAACTGTTTTTT. It specifies CASSQVGGFRGNINEKLFF.

This clone has a handful of counts. The chain carries TRBV7-6 and TRBJ2-1, with a tentative D call TRBD2 (6 bases). Germline CDR1 SGHVS, CDR2 FNYEAQ. Trimming took off 3 bases at V and 5 bases at J, with 20 bases between the two ends. The CDR3 covers 17 residues. CDR3 amino acids: CASSFPRAGKTHNEQFF. The CDR3 DNA reads TGTGCCAGCAGCTTTCCTAGGGCGGGGAAAACCCACAATGAGCAGTTCTTC. The full variable domain, with the rest looked up from reference TRBV7-6 and TRBJ2-1, is GAGVSQSPRYKVTKRGQDVALRCDPISGHVSLYWYRQALGQGPEFLTYFNYEAQQDKSGLPNDRFSAERPEGSISTLTIQRTEQRDSAMYRCASSFPRAGKTHNEQFFGPGTRLTVL.

The V and J genes are TRBV28 and TRBJ2-2, with unresolved D. This CDR3 has 13 amino acids. Trimming removed 10 bases at V and 1 base at J, with 10 bases between. The germline gives CDR1 MDHEN, CDR2 SYDVKM. CDR3 in amino acids: CATLDRNTGELFF. CDR3 in DNA: TGTGCCACCCTGGACCGGAACACCGGGGAGCTGTTTTTT. The full variable domain, completed using reference TRBV28 and TRBJ2-2, is DVKVTQSSRYLVKRTGEKVFLECVQDMDHENMFWYRQDPGLGLRLIYFSYDVKMKEKGDIPEGYSVSREKKERFSLILESASTNQTSMYLCATLDRNTGELFFGEGSRLTVL.

This clone was detected only a few times. The CDR3 here is CASRSGRRNTEAFF. DNA of the CDR3: TGTGCCAGCAGATCGGGACGCAGGAACACTGAAGCTTTCTTT. This chain joins TRBV6-5 and TRBJ1-1; D may be TRBD1 (5 bases). This CDR3 is 14 amino acids long. Trimming took 6 bases from V and 1 from J, leaving 12 bases between them. Germline values: CDR1 MNHEY, CDR2 SVGAGI.